The rows below give T cell receptor beta chains drawn from one sample of a study of T-cell memory formation after mild COVID-19. Using its own MiXCR run on the 5' RACE reads, TCRdb lists one record per CDR3 protein. The data contain 250,000 to 400,000 distinct CDR3 sequences, roughly an eighth of them singletons. Sequencing was performed on PBMCs or a T cell subset sorted from them (not recorded which). These receptors all come from a man aged 18 to 29 who had mild COVID-19 (a few samples of this study predate the infection). Cell type and time point are not known. Each CDR3 is given with its conserved first and last residue. The D gene is left open where the match is weak. Expanded clones get a size class; other rows say once, few or many, or leave the size out.

few	NA	15	TRBV25-1	TRBJ2-1	TGTGCCAGCAGTGATCGACAAACACGGTACAATGAGCAGTTCTTC	CASSDRQTRYNEQFF
NA	NA	13	TRBV4-3	TRBJ1-1	TGCGCCAGCAGCGTGCCAGGGAACACTGAAGCTTTCTTT	CASSVPGNTEAFF
few	TRBD1	15	TRBV3-1	TRBJ1-6	TGTGCCAGCAGCCCGACTCCGACAGGGGGGTCACCCCTCCACTTT	CASSPTPTGGSPLHF
NA	TRBD1	15	TRBV24-1	TRBJ2-3	TGTGCCACCAGTGATCCGGACAGGGGCGGAGATACGCAGTATTTT	CATSDPDRGGDTQYF
NA	NA	15	TRBV11-2	TRBJ1-5	TGTGCCAGCAGCTTAGTGGGGGGTATCGGGCAGCCCCAGCATTTT	CASSLVGGIGQPQHF
few	TRBD2	17	TRBV7-2	TRBJ2-5	TGTGCCAGCAGCTTAGATCCCCCGACTAGCAGACGAGAGACCCAGTACTTC	CASSLDPPTSRRETQYF
few	NA	14	TRBV7-9	TRBJ2-7	TGTGCCAGCAGCCTCCTAGCGAAGGACTACGAGCAGTACTTC	CASSLLAKDYEQYF
few	TRBD2	17	TRBV5-1	TRBJ2-3	TGCGCCAGCAGCTTGGGACTAGCGGGTCGGGCGCTAGATACGCAGTATTTT	CASSLGLAGRALDTQYF
few	NA	14	TRBV25-1	TRBJ2-5	TGTGCCAGAGGGAAGCGGCTAGCGCAAGAGACCCAGTACTTC	CARGKRLAQETQYF
NA	TRBD2	13	TRBV3-1	TRBJ2-7	TGTGCCAGCAGGCGAAGGGAGGGCTACGAGCAGTACTTC	CASRRREGYEQYF
few	NA	15	TRBV19	TRBJ1-3	TGTGCCAGCACCTTTCAGGGGACCTCTGGAAACACCATATATTTT	CASTFQGTSGNTIYF
few	NA	13	TRBV9	TRBJ2-3	TGTGCCAGCAGCGTAGGGGACTTGACTACGCAGTATTTT	CASSVGDLTTQYF
NA	NA	12	TRBV6-2/TRBV6-3	TRBJ2-2	TGTGCCAGCAGGCCCGACACCGGGGAGCTGTTTTTT	CASRPDTGELFF
NA	TRBD2	19	TRBV20-1	TRBJ2-5	TGCAGTGCTAGAGCCGTAGCGGGGGGCTCTCGTCAGCTTAAAGAGACCCAGTACTTC	CSARAVAGGSRQLKETQYF
few	NA	12	TRBV24-1	TRBJ2-2	TGTGCCACCAGTGACCCAGCCGGGGAGCTGTTTTTT	CATSDPAGELFF
many	NA	9	TRBV2	TRBJ2-5	TGTGCCAGCGGGTCCGTGCGGCACTTC	CASGSVRHF